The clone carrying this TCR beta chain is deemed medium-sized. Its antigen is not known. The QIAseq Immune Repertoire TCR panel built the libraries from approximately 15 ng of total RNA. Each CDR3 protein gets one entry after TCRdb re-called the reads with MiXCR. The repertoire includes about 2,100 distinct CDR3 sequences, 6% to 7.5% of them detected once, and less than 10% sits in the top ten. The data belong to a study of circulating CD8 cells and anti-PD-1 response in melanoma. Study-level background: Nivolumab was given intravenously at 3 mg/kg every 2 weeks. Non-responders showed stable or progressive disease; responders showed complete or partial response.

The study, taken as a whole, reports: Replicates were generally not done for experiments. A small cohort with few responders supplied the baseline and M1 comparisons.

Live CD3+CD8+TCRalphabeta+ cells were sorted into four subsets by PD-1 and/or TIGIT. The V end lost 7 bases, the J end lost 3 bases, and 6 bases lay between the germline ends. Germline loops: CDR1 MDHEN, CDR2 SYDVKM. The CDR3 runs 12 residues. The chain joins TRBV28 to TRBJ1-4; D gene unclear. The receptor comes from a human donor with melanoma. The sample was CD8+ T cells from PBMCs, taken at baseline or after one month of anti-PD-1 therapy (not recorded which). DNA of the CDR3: TGTGCCAGCACCTGGGCTAATGAAAAACTGTTTTTT. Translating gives CASTWANEKLFF. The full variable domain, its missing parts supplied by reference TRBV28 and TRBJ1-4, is DVKVTQSSRYLVKRTGEKVFLECVQDMDHENMFWYRQDPGLGLRLIYFSYDVKMKEKGDIPEGYSVSREKKERFSLILESASTNQTSMYLCASTWANEKLFFGSGTQLSVL.